This T cell receptor beta chain was obtained from a study of OX40 agonist ivuxolimab in advanced cancers. General study points: The study observed clonal expansion of CD4+ and CD8+ blood T cells by week 6 at 0.1 to 3.0 mg/kg. Antigen targets of the expanded peripheral T cells went undetermined.

Worth noting for this clone: The antigen is undetermined.

Method: immunoSEQ multiplex PCR; TCRdb's copy keeps in-frame clones and lacks some. This table holds 89,000 or so clones, 70% to 90% found once. Germline assignment: CDR1 SGHTA and CDR2 FQGNSA. V lost 4 bases and J lost 4, with 9 bases in between. This CDR3 comprises 13 residues. The sequenced sample was CD4+ or CD8+ T cells sorted from blood, obtained in a trial of the OX40 agonist ivuxolimab. The origin of this receptor is an adult with an advanced solid tumor such as melanoma, head and neck, liver or kidney cancer. The chain uses TRBV7-2 and TRBJ2-3; D is unclear. The CDR3 protein is CASSSERADTQYF. The DNA for the CDR3 is TGTGCCAGCAGCTCAGAAAGGGCAGATACGCAGTATTTT.